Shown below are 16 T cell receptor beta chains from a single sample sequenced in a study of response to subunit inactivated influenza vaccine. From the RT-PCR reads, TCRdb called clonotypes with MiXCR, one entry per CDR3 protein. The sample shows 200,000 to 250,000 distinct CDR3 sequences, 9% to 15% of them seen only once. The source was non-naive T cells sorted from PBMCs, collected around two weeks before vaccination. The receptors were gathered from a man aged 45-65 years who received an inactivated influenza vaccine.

DNA of the CDR3: TGTGCCTGGAGTAAGGGTGGGCAGTTCACTGAAGCTTTCTTT. Residues: CAWSKGGQFTEAFF. This chain joins TRBV30 and TRBJ1-1; D not certain. Germline V gene data show CDR1 as GTSNPN and CDR2 as SVGIG (reference sequence). V lost 2 bases and J lost 4, with 14 bases in between. This CDR3 has 14 amino acids.

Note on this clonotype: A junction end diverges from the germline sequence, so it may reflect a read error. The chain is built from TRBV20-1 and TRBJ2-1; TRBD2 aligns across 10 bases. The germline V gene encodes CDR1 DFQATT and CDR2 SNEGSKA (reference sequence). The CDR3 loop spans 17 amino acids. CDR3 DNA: TGCAGGGCTACCAGGGGCGGGACTAGCGACTCCTACAATGAGCAGTTCTTC. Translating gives CRATRGGTSDSYNEQFF.

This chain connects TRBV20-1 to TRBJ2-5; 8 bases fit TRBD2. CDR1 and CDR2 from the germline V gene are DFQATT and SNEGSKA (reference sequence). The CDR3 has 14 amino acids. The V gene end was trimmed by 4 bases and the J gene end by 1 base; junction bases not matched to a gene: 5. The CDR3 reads CSANPGTSQETQYF. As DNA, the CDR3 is TGCAGTGCTAACCCAGGGACTAGCCAAGAGACCCAGTACTTC.

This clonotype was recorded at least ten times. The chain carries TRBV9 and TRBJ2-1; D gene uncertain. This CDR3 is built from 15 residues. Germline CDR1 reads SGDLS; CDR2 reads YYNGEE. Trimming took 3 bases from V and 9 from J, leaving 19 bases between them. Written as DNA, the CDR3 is TGTGCCAGCAGCGGAGGAAAGGAAGGGCGTCTTGAGCAGTTCTTC. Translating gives CASSGGKEGRLEQFF.

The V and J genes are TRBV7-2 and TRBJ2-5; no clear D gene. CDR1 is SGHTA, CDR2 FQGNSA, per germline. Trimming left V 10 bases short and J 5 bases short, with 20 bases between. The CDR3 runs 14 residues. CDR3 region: CATSVGLGRETQYF. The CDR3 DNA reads TGTGCCACTTCCGTAGGATTGGGCCGGGAGACCCAGTACTTC. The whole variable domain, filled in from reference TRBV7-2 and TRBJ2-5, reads GAGVSQSPSNKVTEKGKDVELRCDPISGHTALYWYRQSLGQGLEFLIYFQGNSAPDKSGLPSDRFSAERTGGSVSTLTIQRTQQEDSAVYLCATSVGLGRETQYFGPGTRLLVL.

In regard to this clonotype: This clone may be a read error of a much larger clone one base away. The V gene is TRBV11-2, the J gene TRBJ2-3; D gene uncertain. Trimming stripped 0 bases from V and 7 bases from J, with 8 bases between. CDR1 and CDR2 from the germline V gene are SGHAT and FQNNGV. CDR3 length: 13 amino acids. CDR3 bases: TGTGCCAGCAGCTTAGATCTTTGGCATACGCAGTATTTT. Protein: CASSLDLWHTQYF. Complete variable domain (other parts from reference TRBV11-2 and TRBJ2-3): EAGVAQSPRYKIIEKRQSVAFWCNPISGHATLYWYQQILGQGPKLLIQFQNNGVVDDSQLPKDRFSAERLKGVDSTLKIQPAKLEDSAVYLCASSLDLWHTQYFGPGTRLTVL.

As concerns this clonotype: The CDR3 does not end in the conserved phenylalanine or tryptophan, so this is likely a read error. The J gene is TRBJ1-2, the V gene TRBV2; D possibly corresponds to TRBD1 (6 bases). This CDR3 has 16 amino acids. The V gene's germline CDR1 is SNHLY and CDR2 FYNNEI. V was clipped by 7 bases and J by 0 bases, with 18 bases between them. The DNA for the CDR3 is TGTGCCAGCACCCCTCACTCAGCAGGGGCTAACTATGGCTACACCCTC. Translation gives CASTPHSAGANYGYTL.

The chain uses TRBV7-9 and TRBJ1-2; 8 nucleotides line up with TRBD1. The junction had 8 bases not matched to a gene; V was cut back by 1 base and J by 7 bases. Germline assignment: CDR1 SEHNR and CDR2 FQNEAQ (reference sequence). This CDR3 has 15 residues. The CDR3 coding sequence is TGTGCCAGCAGCTTAGTGGGTGGGACAGGTGCTGGCTACACCTTC. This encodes CASSLVGGTGAGYTF. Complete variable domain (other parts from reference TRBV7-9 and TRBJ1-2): DTGVSQNPRHKITKRGQNVTFRCDPISEHNRLYWYRQTLGQGPEFLTYFQNEAQLEKSRLLSDRFSAERPKGSFSTLEIQRTEQGDSAMYLCASSLVGGTGAGYTFGSGTRLTVV.

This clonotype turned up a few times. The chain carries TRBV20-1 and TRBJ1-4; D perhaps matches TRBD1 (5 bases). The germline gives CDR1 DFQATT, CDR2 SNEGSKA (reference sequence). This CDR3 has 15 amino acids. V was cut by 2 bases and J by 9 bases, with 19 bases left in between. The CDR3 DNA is TGCAGTGCTAGACTAACGGGGACCCGGACGAAAAAACTGTTTTTT. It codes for CSARLTGTRTKKLFF.

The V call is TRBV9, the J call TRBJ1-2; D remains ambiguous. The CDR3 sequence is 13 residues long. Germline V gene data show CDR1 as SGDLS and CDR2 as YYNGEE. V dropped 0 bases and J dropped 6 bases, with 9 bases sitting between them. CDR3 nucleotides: TGTGCCAGCAGCGTAGGGGAGGAGGATGGCTACACCTTC. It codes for CASSVGEEDGYTF.

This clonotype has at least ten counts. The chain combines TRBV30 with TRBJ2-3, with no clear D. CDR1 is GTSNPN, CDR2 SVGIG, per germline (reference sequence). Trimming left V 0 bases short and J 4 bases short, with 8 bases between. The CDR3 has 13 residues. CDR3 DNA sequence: TGTGCCTGGAGTGTAACGTTCTCAGATACGCAGTATTTT. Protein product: CAWSVTFSDTQYF.

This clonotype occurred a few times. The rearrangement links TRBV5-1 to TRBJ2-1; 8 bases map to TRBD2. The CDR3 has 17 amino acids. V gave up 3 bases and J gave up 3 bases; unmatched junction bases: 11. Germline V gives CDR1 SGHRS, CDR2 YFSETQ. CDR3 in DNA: TGCGCCAGCAGCTATAGCGTTAGCGGGGCGGGCTACAATGAGCAGTTCTTC. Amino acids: CASSYSVSGAGYNEQFF. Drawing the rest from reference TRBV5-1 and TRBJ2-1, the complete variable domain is KAGVTQTPRYLIKTRGQQVTLSCSPISGHRSVSWYQQTPGQGLQFLFEYFSETQRNKGNFPGRFSGRQFSNSRSEMNVSTLELGDSALYLCASSYSVSGAGYNEQFFGPGTRLTVL.

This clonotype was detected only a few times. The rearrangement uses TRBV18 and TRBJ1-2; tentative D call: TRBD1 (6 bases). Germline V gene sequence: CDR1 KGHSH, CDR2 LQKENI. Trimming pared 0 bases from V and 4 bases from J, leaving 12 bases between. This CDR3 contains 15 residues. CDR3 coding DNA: TGTGCCAGCTCACCACCGGGACAAACCTCCTATGGCTACACCTTC. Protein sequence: CASSPPGQTSYGYTF.

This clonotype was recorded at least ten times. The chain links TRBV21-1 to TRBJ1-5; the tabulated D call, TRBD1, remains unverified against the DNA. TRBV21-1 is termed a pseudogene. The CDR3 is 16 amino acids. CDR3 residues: CASSKEYQGIPQPQHF. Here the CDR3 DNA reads TGTGCCAGCAGCAAGGAGTATCAGGGAATTCCTCAGCCCCAGCATTTT.

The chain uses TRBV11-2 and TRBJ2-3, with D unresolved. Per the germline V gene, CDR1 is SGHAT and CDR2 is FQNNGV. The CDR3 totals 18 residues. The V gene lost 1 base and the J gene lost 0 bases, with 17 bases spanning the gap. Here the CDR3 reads CASSLVVGYGLSTDTQYF. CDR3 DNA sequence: TGTGCCAGCAGCTTAGTGGTCGGGTATGGCCTTAGCACAGATACGCAGTATTTT.

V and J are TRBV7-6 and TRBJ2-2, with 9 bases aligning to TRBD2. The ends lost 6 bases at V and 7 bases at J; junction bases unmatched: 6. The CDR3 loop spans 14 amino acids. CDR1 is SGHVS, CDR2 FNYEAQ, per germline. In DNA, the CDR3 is TGTGCCAGCAGAGCGGGGGGATCTAACGGGGAGCTGTTTTTT. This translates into CASRAGGSNGELFF.